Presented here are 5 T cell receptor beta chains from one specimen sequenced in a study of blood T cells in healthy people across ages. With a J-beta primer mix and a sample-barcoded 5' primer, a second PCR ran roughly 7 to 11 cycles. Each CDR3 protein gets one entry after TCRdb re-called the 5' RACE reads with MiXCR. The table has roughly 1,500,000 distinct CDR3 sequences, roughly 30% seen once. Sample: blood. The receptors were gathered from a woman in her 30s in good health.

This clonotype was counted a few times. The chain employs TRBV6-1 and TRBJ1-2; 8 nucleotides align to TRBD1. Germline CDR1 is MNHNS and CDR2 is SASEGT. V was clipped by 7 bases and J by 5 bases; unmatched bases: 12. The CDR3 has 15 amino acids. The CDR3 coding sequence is TGTGCCAGCACCGAAATGGGCAGGGGGCAGTATGGCTACACCTTC. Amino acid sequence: CASTEMGRGQYGYTF.

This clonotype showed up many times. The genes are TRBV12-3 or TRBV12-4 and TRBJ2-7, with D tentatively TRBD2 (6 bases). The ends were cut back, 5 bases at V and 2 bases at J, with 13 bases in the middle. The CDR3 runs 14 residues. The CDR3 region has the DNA TGTGCCAGCAGTCCGGGGACTCTGACCTACGAGCAGTACTTC. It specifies CASSPGTLTYEQYF.

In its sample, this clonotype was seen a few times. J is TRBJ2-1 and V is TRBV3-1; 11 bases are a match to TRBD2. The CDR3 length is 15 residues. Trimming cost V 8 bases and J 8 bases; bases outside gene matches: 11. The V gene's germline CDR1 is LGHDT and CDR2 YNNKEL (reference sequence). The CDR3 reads CASGLALAGGDEQFF. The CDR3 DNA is TGTGCCAGCGGCCTCGCGTTAGCGGGAGGGGATGAGCAGTTCTTC.

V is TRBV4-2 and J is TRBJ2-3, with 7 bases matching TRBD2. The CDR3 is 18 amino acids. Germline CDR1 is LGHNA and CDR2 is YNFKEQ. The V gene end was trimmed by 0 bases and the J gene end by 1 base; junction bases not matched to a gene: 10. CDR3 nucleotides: TGTGCCAGCAGCCAAGATCAAATGAGCGGGGCCCGCACAGATACGCAGTATTTT. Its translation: CASSQDQMSGARTDTQYF.

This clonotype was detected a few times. The CDR3 loop reads CASSQEPQGGIGYGYTF. In DNA, the CDR3 is TGTGCCAGCAGCCAAGAGCCCCAGGGCGGGATTGGCTATGGCTACACCTTC. The chain uses TRBV4-2 and TRBJ1-2; a possible D gene is TRBD1 (5 bases). This CDR3 comprises 17 residues. Germline-derived CDR1 and CDR2 are LGHNA and YNFKEQ. Trimming removed 0 bases at V and 4 bases at J, with 18 bases between.